Listed below are T cell receptor beta chains from one sample, sequenced in a study of human T cells and chemical hapten exposure. TCRdb itself ran the RACE reads through MiXCR, one entry per CDR3 protein. The repertoire holds tens of thousands of distinct CDR3 sequences, with roughly 10% as singletons. Sequencing was performed on whole blood, taken in connection with sensitization to the hapten diphenylcyclopropenone (DPC). These receptor sequences come from a young woman with alopecia areata. Some clones in this sample may be carry-over from other donors' samples. CDR3s include the opening cysteine and the closing phenylalanine or tryptophan. D genes are given only for firm matches. Clone size appears in some rows only: once, few, many, or a class for an expanded clone.

abundance: many
j_gene: TRBJ2-2
v_gene: TRBV11-2
d_gene: .
CDR3aa: CASHSGTTNTGELFF
CDR3nt: TGTGCCAGCCATTCCGGGACAACGAACACCGGGGAGCTGTTTTTT

abundance: many
j_gene: TRBJ2-1
v_gene: TRBV7-3
d_gene: .
CDR3aa: CASSLNPQASSYNEQFF
CDR3nt: TGTGCCAGCAGCTTAAACCCTCAAGCTAGCTCCTACAATGAGCAGTTCTTC

abundance: many
j_gene: TRBJ2-6
v_gene: TRBV5-5
d_gene: .
CDR3aa: CASSLASGANVLTF
CDR3nt: TGTGCCAGCAGCTTGGCATCTGGGGCCAACGTCCTGACTTTC

abundance: many
j_gene: TRBJ2-1
v_gene: TRBV20-1
d_gene: TRBD2
CDR3aa: CSVAAGGYEQFF
CDR3nt: TGCAGTGTGGCAGCGGGGGGGTATGAGCAGTTCTTC

abundance: few
j_gene: TRBJ2-7
v_gene: TRBV28
d_gene: .
CDR3aa: CASSLSTGPYYEQYF
CDR3nt: TGTGCCAGCAGTTTATCGACAGGCCCTTATTACGAGCAGTACTTC

abundance: many
j_gene: TRBJ1-5
v_gene: TRBV28
d_gene: .
CDR3aa: CASLGDTDSHYSNQPQHF
CDR3nt: TGTGCCAGCCTTGGGGATACGGACAGCCATTATAGCAATCAGCCCCAGCATTTT

abundance: few
j_gene: TRBJ2-7
v_gene: TRBV20-1
d_gene: TRBD1
CDR3aa: CSARAGTGSYEQYF
CDR3nt: TGCAGTGCTAGGGCTGGGACAGGGTCCTACGAGCAGTACTTC

abundance: many
j_gene: TRBJ2-3
v_gene: TRBV6-2/TRBV6-3
d_gene: .
CDR3aa: CASSYTYTDTQYF
CDR3nt: TGTGCCAGCAGTTACACCTACACAGATACGCAGTATTTT

abundance: many
j_gene: TRBJ2-7
v_gene: TRBV29-1
d_gene: TRBD2
CDR3aa: CSVVRPQGLSYEQYF
CDR3nt: TGCAGCGTTGTGCGACCCCAGGGACTATCCTACGAGCAGTACTTC

abundance: few
j_gene: TRBJ1-6
v_gene: TRBV11-2
d_gene: .
CDR3aa: CASSLAGWLGSPLHF
CDR3nt: TGTGCCAGCAGCCTAGCCGGCTGGCTCGGGTCACCCCTCCACTTT

abundance: many
j_gene: TRBJ2-1
v_gene: TRBV24-1
d_gene: TRBD2
CDR3aa: CATGAAGDSYNEQFF
CDR3nt: TGTGCCACCGGGGCAGCGGGAGATTCCTACAATGAGCAGTTCTTC

abundance: many
j_gene: TRBJ2-7
v_gene: TRBV27
d_gene: TRBD1
CDR3aa: CASSHRQGFYEQYF
CDR3nt: TGTGCCAGCAGCCACAGACAGGGATTCTACGAGCAGTACTTC

abundance: .
j_gene: TRBJ2-1
v_gene: TRBV10-3
d_gene: TRBD2
CDR3aa: CAIRTGTSGDEQFF
CDR3nt: TGTGCCATCAGAACCGGGACTAGCGGGGATGAGCAGTTCTTC

abundance: few
j_gene: TRBJ2-7
v_gene: TRBV7-9
d_gene: .
CDR3aa: CASSLEVHEQYF
CDR3nt: TGTGCCAGCAGCTTAGAAGTACACGAGCAGTACTTC

abundance: many
j_gene: TRBJ2-1
v_gene: TRBV5-1
d_gene: .
CDR3aa: CASSLWGGAAYNEQFF
CDR3nt: TGCGCCAGCAGCTTGTGGGGCGGAGCCGCCTACAATGAGCAGTTCTTC

abundance: .
j_gene: TRBJ1-5
v_gene: TRBV27
d_gene: .
CDR3aa: CASSSRALNQPQHF
CDR3nt: TGTGCCAGCAGTTCCCGCGCGCTCAATCAGCCCCAGCATTTT

abundance: .
j_gene: TRBJ1-6
v_gene: TRBV15
d_gene: .
CDR3aa: CATSRDRAGHPPLHF
CDR3nt: TGTGCCACCAGCAGAGACCGGGCGGGTCATCCACCCCTCCACTTT

abundance: many
j_gene: TRBJ2-1
v_gene: TRBV9
d_gene: .
CDR3aa: CASSVVPGPYNEQFF
CDR3nt: TGTGCCAGCAGCGTAGTACCGGGACCTTACAATGAGCAGTTCTTC

abundance: many
j_gene: TRBJ2-1
v_gene: TRBV7-2
d_gene: TRBD2
CDR3aa: CASSLRTSISDEQFF
CDR3nt: TGTGCCAGCAGCTTACGGACTAGCATATCCGATGAGCAGTTCTTC

abundance: .
j_gene: TRBJ2-1
v_gene: TRBV9
d_gene: .
CDR3aa: CASSPLVFINEQFF
CDR3nt: TGTGCCAGCAGCCCTTTAGTATTTATCAATGAGCAGTTCTTC

abundance: many
j_gene: TRBJ2-1
v_gene: TRBV7-2
d_gene: TRBD2
CDR3aa: CASSPGLAGLNEQFF
CDR3nt: TGTGCCAGCAGCCCGGGACTAGCGGGACTCAATGAGCAGTTCTTC

abundance: many
j_gene: TRBJ2-1
v_gene: TRBV29-1
d_gene: TRBD2
CDR3aa: CSAGLENEQFF
CDR3nt: TGCAGCGCCGGACTAGAGAATGAGCAGTTCTTC

abundance: few
j_gene: TRBJ1-1
v_gene: TRBV5-1
d_gene: .
CDR3aa: CASSSGTEDSGAFF
CDR3nt: TGCGCCAGCAGCAGCGGGACGGAAGACTCGGGGGCTTTCTTT

abundance: .
j_gene: TRBJ2-2
v_gene: TRBV7-2
d_gene: .
CDR3aa: CASSSRTDTGELFF
CDR3nt: TGTGCCAGCAGCTCAAGGACGGACACCGGGGAGCTGTTTTTT

abundance: many
j_gene: TRBJ2-2
v_gene: TRBV7-2
d_gene: .
CDR3aa: CASSTNPTGELFF
CDR3nt: TGTGCCAGCAGCACAAACCCCACCGGGGAGCTGTTTTTT

abundance: many
j_gene: TRBJ2-5
v_gene: TRBV7-2
d_gene: .
CDR3aa: CASSLAVWGQETQYF
CDR3nt: TGTGCCAGCAGCTTAGCAGTCTGGGGCCAAGAGACCCAGTACTTC

abundance: many
j_gene: TRBJ1-1
v_gene: TRBV5-4
d_gene: .
CDR3aa: CASSFDTDHTEAFF
CDR3nt: TGTGCCAGCAGCTTTGATACGGACCACACTGAAGCTTTCTTT

abundance: many
j_gene: TRBJ2-7
v_gene: TRBV7-6
d_gene: .
CDR3aa: CASSLGTRTYEQYF
CDR3nt: TGTGCCAGCAGCTTAGGGACACGGACCTACGAGCAGTACTTC

abundance: many
j_gene: TRBJ1-2
v_gene: TRBV6-5
d_gene: TRBD1
CDR3aa: CASSRTGVNYGYTF
CDR3nt: TGTGCCAGCAGCCGGACAGGCGTGAACTATGGCTACACCTTC

abundance: many
j_gene: TRBJ2-1
v_gene: TRBV20-1
d_gene: .
CDR3aa: CSAPELPSSYNEQFF
CDR3nt: TGCAGTGCTCCCGAGTTGCCCAGCTCCTACAATGAGCAGTTCTTC

abundance: many
j_gene: TRBJ1-1
v_gene: TRBV7-9
d_gene: TRBD1
CDR3aa: CASSSRDRGANTEAFF
CDR3nt: TGTGCCAGCAGCTCCCGGGACAGGGGGGCCAACACTGAAGCTTTCTTT

abundance: few
j_gene: TRBJ2-1
v_gene: TRBV20-1
d_gene: .
CDR3aa: CSARAGSNEQFF
CDR3nt: TGCAGTGCTAGAGCCGGGAGCAATGAGCAGTTCTTC

abundance: many
j_gene: TRBJ1-2
v_gene: TRBV7-8
d_gene: .
CDR3aa: CASSADGSNYGYTF
CDR3nt: TGTGCCAGCAGCGCCGACGGGTCCAACTATGGCTACACCTTC

abundance: .
j_gene: TRBJ2-3
v_gene: TRBV20-1
d_gene: TRBD1
CDR3aa: CSASGTATFTDTQYF
CDR3nt: TGCAGTGCTAGCGGGACAGCGACATTTACAGATACGCAGTATTTT

abundance: many
j_gene: TRBJ2-4
v_gene: TRBV4-3
d_gene: TRBD2
CDR3aa: CASSQDPRDYLKNIQYF
CDR3nt: TGCGCCAGCAGCCAAGATCCGCGGGACTACCTAAAAAACATTCAGTACTTC

abundance: .
j_gene: TRBJ1-3
v_gene: TRBV4-1
d_gene: TRBD1
CDR3aa: CASSQGDSGSGNTIYF
CDR3nt: TGCGCCAGCAGCCAGGGGGACAGCGGCTCTGGAAACACCATATATTTT

abundance: .
j_gene: TRBJ2-3
v_gene: TRBV29-1
d_gene: TRBD2
CDR3aa: CSVEGSGGSTDTQYF
CDR3nt: TGCAGCGTTGAAGGTAGCGGGGGTAGCACAGATACGCAGTATTTT

abundance: few
j_gene: TRBJ2-1
v_gene: TRBV12-3/TRBV12-4
d_gene: .
CDR3aa: CASSSGLPGNEQFF
CDR3nt: TGTGCCAGCAGTTCGGGACTCCCTGGCAATGAGCAGTTCTTC

abundance: many
j_gene: TRBJ1-2
v_gene: TRBV7-8
d_gene: .
CDR3aa: CASSLRAHASQSGYTF
CDR3nt: TGTGCCAGCAGCCTAAGGGCCCACGCAAGTCAAAGTGGCTACACCTTC

abundance: many
j_gene: TRBJ2-7
v_gene: TRBV28
d_gene: .
CDR3aa: CASRGQGGTSYEQYF
CDR3nt: TGTGCCAGCAGAGGACAGGGAGGGACCTCCTACGAGCAGTACTTC

abundance: .
j_gene: TRBJ2-7
v_gene: TRBV10-3
d_gene: .
CDR3aa: CAISDGRYEQYF
CDR3nt: TGTGCCATCAGTGATGGGCGGTACGAGCAGTACTTC

abundance: many
j_gene: TRBJ1-6
v_gene: TRBV5-1
d_gene: .
CDR3aa: CASSLAPGDSPLHF
CDR3nt: TGCGCCAGCAGCTTGGCGCCAGGGGATTCACCCCTCCACTTT

abundance: many
j_gene: TRBJ1-1
v_gene: TRBV5-1
d_gene: .
CDR3aa: CASSPGRLNTEAFF
CDR3nt: TGCGCCAGCAGTCCGGGACGGCTAAACACTGAAGCTTTCTTT

abundance: .
j_gene: TRBJ2-1
v_gene: TRBV7-7
d_gene: .
CDR3aa: CASSRRASSSYNEQFF
CDR3nt: TGTGCCAGCAGCCGACGCGCCTCGAGCTCCTACAATGAGCAGTTCTTC

abundance: .
j_gene: TRBJ2-7
v_gene: TRBV10-3
d_gene: .
CDR3aa: CAISRGTYEQYF
CDR3nt: TGTGCCATTAGCCGGGGGACCTACGAGCAGTACTTC